Listed below are T cell receptor beta chains from one sample, sequenced in a study of blood T cells in healthy people across ages. TCRdb called the 5' RACE reads again in MiXCR, with one record for every CDR3 protein. Among about 1.4 million distinct CDR3 sequences, approximately 59% were seen once, and the ten largest hold roughly 7%. Sequencing input: blood. All receptors derive from a man between 18 and 35 years old in good health. The CDR3 runs from the conserved cysteine through the conserved F or W. A D gene is named only where the DNA matches it firmly. Only some rows state a clone size, as once, few, many or a class for expanded clones.

J gene: TRBJ2-3
clone size: -
D gene: -
V gene: TRBV4-1
CDR3 protein: CASSQDPGGLTQYF
CDR3 DNA: TGCGCCAGCAGCCAAGACCCCGGGGGACTGACGCAGTATTTT

J gene: TRBJ2-1
clone size: -
D gene: -
V gene: TRBV27
CDR3 protein: CASSSREISYNEQFF
CDR3 DNA: TGTGCCAGCAGTTCGAGGGAAATCTCCTACAATGAGCAGTTCTTC

J gene: TRBJ2-3
clone size: once
D gene: -
V gene: TRBV7-8
CDR3 protein: CASSPASTASTDTQYF
CDR3 DNA: TGTGCCAGCAGCCCGGCTAGCACCGCTAGCACAGATACGCAGTATTTT

J gene: TRBJ2-7
clone size: -
D gene: TRBD2
V gene: TRBV20-1
CDR3 protein: CSARPTPGGSYEQYF
CDR3 DNA: TGCAGTGCTAGACCTACCCCCGGGGGGTCCTACGAGCAGTACTTC

J gene: TRBJ2-7
clone size: -
D gene: -
V gene: TRBV7-9
CDR3 protein: CASSLGENYEQYF
CDR3 DNA: TGTGCCAGCAGCTTAGGTGAGAACTACGAGCAGTACTTC

J gene: TRBJ2-5
clone size: -
D gene: TRBD2
V gene: TRBV13
CDR3 protein: CASSLGASGGNEQYF
CDR3 DNA: TGTGCCAGCAGCTTAGGGGCTAGCGGGGGGAATGAGCAGTACTTC

J gene: TRBJ2-5
clone size: -
D gene: TRBD2
V gene: TRBV7-8
CDR3 protein: CASSRSGTSYNEQYF
CDR3 DNA: TGTGCCAGCAGCAGGAGCGGGACCAGCTACAATGAGCAGTACTTC

J gene: TRBJ2-5
clone size: few
D gene: -
V gene: TRBV29-1
CDR3 protein: CSVERRSLAETQYF
CDR3 DNA: TGCAGCGTTGAAAGAAGGTCCTTAGCGGAGACCCAGTACTTC

J gene: TRBJ2-1
clone size: -
D gene: TRBD2
V gene: TRBV27
CDR3 protein: CASSPLTSGDDNEQFF
CDR3 DNA: TGTGCCAGCAGTCCCCTAACTAGCGGGGACGACAATGAGCAGTTCTTC

J gene: TRBJ1-5
clone size: -
D gene: -
V gene: TRBV4-1
CDR3 protein: CASRPRSGGSSQPQHF
CDR3 DNA: TGCGCCAGCAGGCCGAGGTCTGGGGGATCAAGTCAGCCCCAGCATTTT

J gene: TRBJ2-3
clone size: few
D gene: -
V gene: TRBV27
CDR3 protein: CASMEQFPDTQYF
CDR3 DNA: TGTGCCAGCATGGAGCAATTCCCAGATACGCAGTATTTT

J gene: TRBJ2-7
clone size: once
D gene: TRBD2
V gene: TRBV2
CDR3 protein: CASSESPGGGEQYF
CDR3 DNA: TGTGCCAGCAGTGAATCCCCGGGCGGGGGCGAGCAGTACTTC